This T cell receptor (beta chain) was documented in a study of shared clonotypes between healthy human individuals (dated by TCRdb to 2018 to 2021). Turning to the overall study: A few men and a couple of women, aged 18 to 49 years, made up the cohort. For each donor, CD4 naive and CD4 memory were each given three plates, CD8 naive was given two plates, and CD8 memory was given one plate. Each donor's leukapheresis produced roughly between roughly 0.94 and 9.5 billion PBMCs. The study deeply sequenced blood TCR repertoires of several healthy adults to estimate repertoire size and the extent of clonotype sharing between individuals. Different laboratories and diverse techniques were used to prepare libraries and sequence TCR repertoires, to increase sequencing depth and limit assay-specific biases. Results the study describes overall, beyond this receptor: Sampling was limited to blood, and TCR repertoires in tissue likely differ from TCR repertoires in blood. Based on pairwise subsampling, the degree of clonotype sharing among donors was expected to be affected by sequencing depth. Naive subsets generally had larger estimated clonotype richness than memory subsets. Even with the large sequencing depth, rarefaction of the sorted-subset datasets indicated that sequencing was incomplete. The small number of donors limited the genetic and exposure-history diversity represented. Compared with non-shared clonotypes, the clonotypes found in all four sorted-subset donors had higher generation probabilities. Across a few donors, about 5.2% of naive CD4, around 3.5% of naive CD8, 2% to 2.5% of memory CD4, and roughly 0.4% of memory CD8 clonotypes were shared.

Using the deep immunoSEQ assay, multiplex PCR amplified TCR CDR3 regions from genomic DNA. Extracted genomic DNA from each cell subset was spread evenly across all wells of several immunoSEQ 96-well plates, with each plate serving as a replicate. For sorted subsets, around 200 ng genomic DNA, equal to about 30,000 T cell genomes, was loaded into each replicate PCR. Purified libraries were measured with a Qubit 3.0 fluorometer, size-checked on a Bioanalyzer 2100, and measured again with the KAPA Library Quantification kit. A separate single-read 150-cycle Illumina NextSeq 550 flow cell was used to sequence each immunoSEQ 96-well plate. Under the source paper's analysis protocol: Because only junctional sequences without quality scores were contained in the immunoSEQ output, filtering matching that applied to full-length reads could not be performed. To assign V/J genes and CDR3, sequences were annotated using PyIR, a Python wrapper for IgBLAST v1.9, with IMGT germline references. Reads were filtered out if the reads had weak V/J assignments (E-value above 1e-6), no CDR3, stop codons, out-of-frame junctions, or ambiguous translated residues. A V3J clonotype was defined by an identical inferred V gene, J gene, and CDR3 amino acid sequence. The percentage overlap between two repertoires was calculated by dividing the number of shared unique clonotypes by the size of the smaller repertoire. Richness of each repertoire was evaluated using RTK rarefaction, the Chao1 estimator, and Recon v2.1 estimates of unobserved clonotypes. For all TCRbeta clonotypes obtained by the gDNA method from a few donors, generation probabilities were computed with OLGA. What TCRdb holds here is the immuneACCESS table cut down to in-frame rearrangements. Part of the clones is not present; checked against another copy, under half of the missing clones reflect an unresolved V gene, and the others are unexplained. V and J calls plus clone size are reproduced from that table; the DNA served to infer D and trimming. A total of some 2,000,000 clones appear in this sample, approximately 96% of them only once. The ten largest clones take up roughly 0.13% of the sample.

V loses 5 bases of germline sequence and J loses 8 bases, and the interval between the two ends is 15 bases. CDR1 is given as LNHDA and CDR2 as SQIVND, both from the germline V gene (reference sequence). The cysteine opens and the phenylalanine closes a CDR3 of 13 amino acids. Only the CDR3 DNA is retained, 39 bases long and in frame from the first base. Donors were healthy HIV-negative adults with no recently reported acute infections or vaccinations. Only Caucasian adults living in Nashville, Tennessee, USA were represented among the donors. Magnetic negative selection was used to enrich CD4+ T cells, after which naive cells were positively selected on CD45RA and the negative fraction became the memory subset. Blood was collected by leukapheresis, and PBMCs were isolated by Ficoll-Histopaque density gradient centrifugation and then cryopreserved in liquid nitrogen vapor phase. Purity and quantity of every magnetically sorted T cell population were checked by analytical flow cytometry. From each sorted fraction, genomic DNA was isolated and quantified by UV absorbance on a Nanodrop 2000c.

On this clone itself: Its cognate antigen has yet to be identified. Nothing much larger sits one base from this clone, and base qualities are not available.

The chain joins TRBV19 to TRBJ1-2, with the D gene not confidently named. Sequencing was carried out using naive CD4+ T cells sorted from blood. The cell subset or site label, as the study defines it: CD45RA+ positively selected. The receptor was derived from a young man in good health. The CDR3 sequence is CASSVRNPGGYTF. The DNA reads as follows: TGTGCCAGTAGTGTACGGAACCCGGGAGGCTACACCTTC.